Reported below is one T cell receptor beta chain. Its antigen specificity is not known. It has no much larger one-base neighbor in the sample; base qualities were not kept. The data stem from a study of cytotoxic CD8 clonotypes in ibrutinib-treated CLL (dated by TCRdb to 2020 to 2023). With regard to the full study: The cohort had about ten relapsed/refractory and approximately 15 treatment-naive patients; 17 were IGHV unmutated. Longitudinal samples were obtainable from about 30% of the roughly 90 participants in the trial. On average, each sample had 255,043 productive templates and approximately 100,000 productive rearrangements. Cryopreserved peripheral blood mononuclear cells were obtained prior to treatment, at the time of response, and at either disease progression or sustained remission. Samples at response were collected after a median of roughly 13 months of treatment, with a range of roughly 6 to 40 months. All remission and progressive disease samples were collected while patients were still receiving ibrutinib. Partial responses were observed in about 25 patients and complete responses in 2; after a median follow-up of 68 months, remission was maintained in around 14 patients and progression was observed in around twelve.

The sample's time point label is to be understood as: about 11 months on ibrutinib. Around 1.8 micrograms of genomic DNA were extracted from cryopreserved PBMCs for TCR beta library preparation. High-throughput TCR beta sequencing was performed on longitudinal blood samples from CLL patients receiving ibrutinib monotherapy. The patients took part in an open-label, single-center phase 2 trial of ibrutinib monotherapy. Each clonotype received, on average, 10x coverage in deep resolution sequencing performed on a MiSeq, where the target depth lay between 1 in 1 million and 1 in 200,000 T cells. The immunoSEQ hsTCRB Kit was used to generate TCR beta libraries. The study's processing was this. The data were analyzed with ImmunoSEQ Analyzer and ImmunoSEQ Data Assistant, and V, D and J gene assignments followed IMGT definitions. Clonality, which ranges from 0 to 1, was calculated as one minus the normalized Shannon entropy of productive rearrangement frequencies. Only overrepresented clonotypes making up at least 0.05% of each patient's repertoire were included in the public clonotype analysis. About a dozen age-matched healthy donor repertoires from immuneACCESS served as clonality controls. As stored in TCRdb, this immuneACCESS dataset retains in-frame rearrangements with V and J assigned. A fraction of the clones does not appear; measured against another copy, unresolved V genes explain less than half of the discrepancy, and the remainder lacks a known reason. The DNA gave D and trimming, while V, J and clone size come from that table. The table for this sample lists just over 200,000 clones; 79% of them were counted only once. Roughly 10% of the sample belongs to the ten largest clones.

Unmatched junction bases come to 0, with V trimmed by 0 bases and J by 4 bases. CDR1 SGHRS and CDR2 YFSETQ were looked up in the germline V gene. From the cysteine through the phenylalanine, the CDR3 covers 13 amino acids. Kept here is only the CDR3 DNA, which spans 39 bases and is read in frame from base 1. Overall study results and their limits: An increase in clonality was observed at ibrutinib response, with clonality remaining stable during sustained remission and falling back toward baseline at progression. Public clonotypes were found to be uncommon and were observed to contract or remain stable during treatment; the increase in clonality was shown to reflect expansion of private clonotypes at ibrutinib response. Sampling times were not matched between sustained-remission and progressing patients, and lymph node repertoires were not studied. Baseline clonality was found to be higher than that of age-matched healthy donors and was strongly correlated with circulating CD8+ T-cell counts.

The receptor chain draws on TRBV5-1 and TRBJ1-2; 7 nucleotides in the junction match TRBD1. Material: PBMCs, obtained after 12 months of ibrutinib treatment. The TCR was taken from a human donor with chronic lymphocytic leukemia. CDR3 region: CASSLEGAYGYTF. The DNA sequence is TGCGCCAGCAGCTTGGAGGGGGCCTATGGCTACACCTTC.